The clone carrying this T cell receptor (beta chain) was found once. The assay was immunoSEQ multiplex PCR, and TCRdb's table has in-frame clones only and misses some. Of 90,000 to 150,000 clones in the sample, about 89% are singletons; the top ten hold under 5.5%. The sample originates from a study of T cell responses to AZD1222 COVID-19 vaccine. Study in general: Second doses at about 4 or about 12 weeks were pooled.

CDR3 length equals 13 residues. In germline, CDR1 is MDHEN, CDR2 SYDVKM. The ends were cut back, 6 bases at V and 1 base at J, with 9 bases in the middle. This TCR derives from an adult in good health. This chain links TRBV28 with TRBJ1-1, with unresolved D. This sample comprised peripheral blood, obtained on day 0 of AZD1222 vaccination. This CDR3 reads CASRRDPNTEAFF. CDR3 DNA: TGTGCCAGCAGGCGAGACCCGAACACTGAAGCTTTCTTT.